This is a list of T cell receptor beta chains from one sample in a study of CD8 T cells in ankylosing spondylitis. TCRdb reanalysed the 5' RACE reads using MiXCR and keeps one entry per CDR3 protein. The sample shows about 200,000 distinct CDR3 sequences, around a quarter of them seen only once. Sequenced sample: blood, either unsorted or a sorted T cell fraction (not recorded which). The receptors derive from a male donor with ankylosing spondylitis or in good health (not recorded which). The CDR3 runs from the conserved cysteine through the conserved F or W. The D gene is left open where the match is weak. Clone size is given for some rows only: seen once, a few or many times, or a class if the clone is expanded.

V,D,J,size,CDR3,DNA
TRBV27,-,TRBJ1-3,-,CASSLSMGRQNTIYF,TGTGCCAGCAGTTTATCGATGGGAAGGCAGAACACCATATATTTT
TRBV6-5,-,TRBJ2-6,-,CASSYPGANVLTF,TGTGCCAGCAGTTACCCGGGGGCCAACGTCCTGACTTTC
TRBV20-1,-,TRBJ1-2,many,CSADIGSQGGYGYTF,TGCAGTGCCGATATAGGGTCACAGGGTGGTTATGGCTACACCTTC
TRBV5-6,-,TRBJ2-6,-,CASSSRQSGANVLTF,TGTGCCAGCAGCTCCCGACAATCTGGGGCCAACGTCCTGACTTTC
TRBV20-1,-,TRBJ2-2,once,CSAPGGVRTGELFF,TGCAGTGCACCTGGGGGCGTTAGAACCGGGGAGCTGTTTTTT
TRBV7-9,TRBD2,TRBJ2-3,-,CASSPGLARTDTQYF,TGTGCCAGCAGCCCTGGACTAGCGAGGACAGATACGCAGTATTTT
TRBV29-1,TRBD2,TRBJ2-1,-,CSGSSGIEFF,TGCAGCGGGTCTAGCGGGATCGAGTTCTTC
TRBV5-1,TRBD2,TRBJ2-1,few,CASSYGTSGYNEQFF,TGCGCCAGCAGCTACGGGACTAGCGGGTACAATGAGCAGTTCTTC
TRBV20-1,TRBD1,TRBJ2-5,many,CSARDLPAGGRETQYF,TGCAGTGCTAGAGATCTTCCGGCAGGGGGTCGAGAGACCCAGTACTTC
TRBV19,-,TRBJ2-3,many,CASSILDGGDTQYF,TGTGCCAGTAGTATATTGGACGGGGGCGATACGCAGTATTTT
TRBV10-3,-,TRBJ1-5,many,CAIGGDGNQPQHF,TGTGCCATCGGAGGGGACGGCAATCAGCCCCAGCATTTT
TRBV20-1,-,TRBJ1-1,few,CSASQADTEAFF,TGCAGTGCTAGCCAGGCGGACACTGAAGCTTTCTTT
TRBV12-3/TRBV12-4,TRBD1,TRBJ2-2,many,CASSGQGHTGELFF,TGTGCCAGCAGTGGACAGGGCCACACCGGGGAGCTGTTTTTT
TRBV15,TRBD2,TRBJ2-1,many,CATAGGSGRPPEQFF,TGTGCCACCGCGGGAGGTAGCGGGAGACCCCCTGAGCAGTTCTTC
TRBV4-1,TRBD2,TRBJ2-5,many,CASSDGLAGPETQYF,TGCGCCAGCAGCGACGGACTAGCGGGACCAGAGACCCAGTACTTC
TRBV20-1,-,TRBJ1-5,many,CSASPPTGYNQPQHF,TGCAGTGCTAGCCCACCGACAGGCTACAATCAGCCCCAGCATTTT
TRBV29-1,TRBD1,TRBJ2-5,-,CSVSTGKQETQYF,TGCAGCGTTTCGACAGGGAAACAAGAGACCCAGTACTTC